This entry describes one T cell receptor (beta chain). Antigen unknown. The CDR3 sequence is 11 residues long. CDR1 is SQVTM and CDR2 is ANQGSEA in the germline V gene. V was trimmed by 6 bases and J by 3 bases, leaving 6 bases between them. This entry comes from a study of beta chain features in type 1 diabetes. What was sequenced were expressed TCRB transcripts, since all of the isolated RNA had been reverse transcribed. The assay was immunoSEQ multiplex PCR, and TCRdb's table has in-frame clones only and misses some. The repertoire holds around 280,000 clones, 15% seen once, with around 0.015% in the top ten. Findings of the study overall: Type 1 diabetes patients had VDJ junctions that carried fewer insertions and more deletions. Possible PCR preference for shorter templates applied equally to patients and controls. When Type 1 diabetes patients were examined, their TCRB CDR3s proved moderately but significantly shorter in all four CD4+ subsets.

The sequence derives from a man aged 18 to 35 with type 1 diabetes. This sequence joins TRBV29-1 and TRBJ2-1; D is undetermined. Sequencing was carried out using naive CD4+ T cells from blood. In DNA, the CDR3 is TGCAGCGTCGCCAGCTACAATGAGCAGTTCTTC. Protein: CSVASYNEQFF.